This T cell receptor beta chain was captured by sequencing in a study of T cells in women clearing cervical HPV infection. Study as a whole: Cases were women with histologically confirmed HPV16-related CIN3 or worse, including 2 invasive cancers. Control women cleared a single incident HPV16 infection within 12 months.

Whole-study results and caveats: TRBV6-7 abundance was lower in cases than controls (approximately 0.11% versus 0.16%). Repertoire richness, not evenness, was significantly elevated in CIN3+ cases versus controls.

The CDR3 is made up of 17 amino acids. CDR1 and CDR2 (germline): SGHDN, FVKESK. V shed 1 base, J shed 4 bases, and the junction held 13 bases outside the gene matches. Assay used: immunoSEQ multiplex PCR; TCRdb lists only in-frame clones, some missing. The specimen's table records 31,000 or so clones. In the case of this clone: Antigen unknown. The read falls 3 residues short of the CDR3 end, and the missing part is taken from the germline J gene.

V gene TRBV14 combines with J gene TRBJ2-7; TRBD2 matches 7 bases. The sample comprised blood buffy coat. This TCR was sampled from a woman between 18 and 69 years old with a cervical HPV16 infection that either progressed to CIN3+ or cleared (not recorded which). CDR3 amino acids: CASSQGRRGSPPYEQYF. Partial CDR3 DNA: TGTGCCAGCAGCCAAGGAAGGCGGGGGAGCCCCCCATACGAG.